This TCR beta chain is from a study of post-analysis software for immune sequencing data. The CDR3 is 13 residues long. V lost 0 bases and J lost 1, with 7 bases in between. The V gene's germline CDR1 is DFQATT and CDR2 SNEGSKA (reference sequence). For this clonotype: What it binds is unknown.

Presence of unique molecular identifiers characterized the TCR beta cDNA libraries. Via MiXCR, TCRdb re-called the PCR reads, giving one row per CDR3 protein. The table has a few hundred thousand distinct CDR3 sequences, under 55% seen once; the top ten hold 9% to 13%. Study-level findings and limits: The five TRBV segments detected at higher frequency in patients than in controls included TRBV5-6, TRBV5-1 and TRBV20-1.

This chain connects TRBV20-1 to TRBJ2-7; no firm D call. This clonotype was sampled from a girl under 18 with multiple sclerosis. The sequencing sample was made of blood. CDR3 amino acids: CSARDTVSYEQYF. DNA for the CDR3: TGCAGTGCTAGAGATACGGTTTCCTACGAGCAGTACTTC.